This T cell receptor (beta chain) was sequenced during a study of blood T cell repertoires in COVID-19. The method was immunoSEQ multiplex PCR; TCRdb's version includes in-frame clones alone and lacks a portion of them. Of some 290,000 clones in the sample, roughly nine tenths were seen once. Germline CDR1 reads MGHRA; CDR2 reads YSYEKL. With 1 base removed from V and 7 bases from J, the gap between germline ends came to 14 bases. This CDR3 spans 15 amino acids. This clonotype was obtained from a woman aged 25-40 years with COVID-19, enrolled during active disease. V usage is TRBV4-1 and J usage is TRBJ2-1; D remains ambiguous. The sample consisted of peripheral blood. The CDR3: CASSQVLGNMNEQFF. CDR3 DNA sequence: TGCGCCAGCAGCCAAGTATTGGGCAATATGAATGAGCAGTTCTTC.